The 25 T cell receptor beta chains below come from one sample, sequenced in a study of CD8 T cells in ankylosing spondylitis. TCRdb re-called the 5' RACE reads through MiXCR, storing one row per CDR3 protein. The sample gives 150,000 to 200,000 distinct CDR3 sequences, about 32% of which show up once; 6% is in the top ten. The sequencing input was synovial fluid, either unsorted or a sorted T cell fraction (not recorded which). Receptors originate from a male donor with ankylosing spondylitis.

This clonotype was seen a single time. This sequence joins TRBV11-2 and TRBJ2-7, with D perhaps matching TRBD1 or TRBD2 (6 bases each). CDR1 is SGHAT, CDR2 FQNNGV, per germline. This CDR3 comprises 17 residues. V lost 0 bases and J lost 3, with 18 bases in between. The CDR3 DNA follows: TGTGCCAGCAGCTTAGAGGGGGGCGGCTCCAGGGGCTACGAGCAGTACTTC. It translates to CASSLEGGGSRGYEQYF.

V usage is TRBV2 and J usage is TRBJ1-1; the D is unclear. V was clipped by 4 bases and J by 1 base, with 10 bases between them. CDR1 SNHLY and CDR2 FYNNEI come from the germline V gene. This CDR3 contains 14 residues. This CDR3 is CASSAAYGNTEAFF. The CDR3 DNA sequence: TGTGCCAGCAGTGCAGCCTATGGGAACACTGAAGCTTTCTTT.

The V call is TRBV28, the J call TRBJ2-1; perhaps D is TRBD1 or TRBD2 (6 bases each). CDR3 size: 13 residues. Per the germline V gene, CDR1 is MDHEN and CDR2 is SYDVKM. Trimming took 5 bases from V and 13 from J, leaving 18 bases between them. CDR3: CASSRRGGSTQFF. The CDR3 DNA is TGTGCCAGCAGTCGGCGAGGGGGGTCCACACAGTTCTTC.

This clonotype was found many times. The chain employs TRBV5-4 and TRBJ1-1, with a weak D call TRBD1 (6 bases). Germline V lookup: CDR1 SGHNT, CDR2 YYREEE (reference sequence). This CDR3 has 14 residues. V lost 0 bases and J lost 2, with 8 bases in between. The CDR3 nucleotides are TGTGCCAGCAGCTTGGACAGGGTTAACACTGAAGCTTTCTTT. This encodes CASSLDRVNTEAFF.

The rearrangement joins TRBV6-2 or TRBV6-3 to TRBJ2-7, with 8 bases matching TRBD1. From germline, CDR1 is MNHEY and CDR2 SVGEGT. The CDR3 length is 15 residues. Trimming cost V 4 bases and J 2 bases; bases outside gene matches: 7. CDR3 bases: TGTGCCAGCAGTTGGCCGGGACAGGAGGCCTACGAGCAGTACTTC. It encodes CASSWPGQEAYEQYF.

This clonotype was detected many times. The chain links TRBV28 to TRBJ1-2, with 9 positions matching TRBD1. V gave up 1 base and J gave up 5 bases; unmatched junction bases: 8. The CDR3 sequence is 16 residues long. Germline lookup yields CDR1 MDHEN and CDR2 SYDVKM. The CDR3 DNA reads TGTGCCAGCAGTTTATTTCGGGGGGACAGGGCATATGGCTACACCTTC. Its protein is CASSLFRGDRAYGYTF.

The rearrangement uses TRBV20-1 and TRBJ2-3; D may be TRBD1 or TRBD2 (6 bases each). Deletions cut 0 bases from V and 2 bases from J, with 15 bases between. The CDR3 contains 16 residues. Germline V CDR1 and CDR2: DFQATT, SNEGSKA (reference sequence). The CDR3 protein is CSARDPRGGSTDTQYF. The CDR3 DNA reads TGCAGTGCTAGAGATCCCAGGGGAGGATCCACAGATACGCAGTATTTT.

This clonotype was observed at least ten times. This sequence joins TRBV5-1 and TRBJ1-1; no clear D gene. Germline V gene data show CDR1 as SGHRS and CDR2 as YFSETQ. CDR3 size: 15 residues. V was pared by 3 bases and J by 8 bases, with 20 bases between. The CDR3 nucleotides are TGCGCCAGCAGCTCGAACCCGACCCCAGACGAGGAAGCTTTCTTT. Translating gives CASSSNPTPDEEAFF.

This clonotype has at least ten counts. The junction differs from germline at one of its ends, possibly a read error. The CDR3 here is CATSRKTSGIALTIF. CDR3 DNA: TGTGCCACCAGCAGAAAGACTAGCGGGATAGCGCTTACCATCTTC. V and J are TRBV15 and TRBJ2-1; 11 nucleotides match TRBD2. CDR3 length: 15 residues. The germline gives CDR1 LNHNV, CDR2 YYDKDF (reference sequence).

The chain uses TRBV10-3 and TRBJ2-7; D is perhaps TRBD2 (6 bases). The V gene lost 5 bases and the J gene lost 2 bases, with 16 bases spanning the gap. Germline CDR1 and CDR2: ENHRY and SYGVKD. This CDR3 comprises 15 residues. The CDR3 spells CAISKISGSTYEQYF. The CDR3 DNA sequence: TGTGCCATCAGTAAGATTAGCGGATCTACCTACGAGCAGTACTTC.

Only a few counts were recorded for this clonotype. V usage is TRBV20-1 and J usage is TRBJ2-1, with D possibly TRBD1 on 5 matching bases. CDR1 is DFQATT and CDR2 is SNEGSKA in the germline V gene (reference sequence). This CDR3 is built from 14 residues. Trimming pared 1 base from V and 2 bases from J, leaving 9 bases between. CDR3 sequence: CSARAGITYNEQFF. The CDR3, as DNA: TGCAGTGCTAGAGCAGGGATTACCTACAATGAGCAGTTCTTC.

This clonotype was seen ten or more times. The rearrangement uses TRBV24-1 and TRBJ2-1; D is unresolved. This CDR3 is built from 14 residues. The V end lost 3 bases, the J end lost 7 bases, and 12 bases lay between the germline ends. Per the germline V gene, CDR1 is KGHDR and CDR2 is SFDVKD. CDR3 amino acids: CATSDPGRRNEQFF. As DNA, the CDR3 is TGTGCCACCAGTGATCCTGGACGACGTAATGAGCAGTTCTTC.

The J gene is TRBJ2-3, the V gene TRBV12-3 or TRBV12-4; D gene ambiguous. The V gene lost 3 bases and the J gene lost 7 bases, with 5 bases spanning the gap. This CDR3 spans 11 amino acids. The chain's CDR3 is CASSFDNTQYF. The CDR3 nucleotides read TGTGCCAGCAGTTTTGATAATACGCAGTATTTT.

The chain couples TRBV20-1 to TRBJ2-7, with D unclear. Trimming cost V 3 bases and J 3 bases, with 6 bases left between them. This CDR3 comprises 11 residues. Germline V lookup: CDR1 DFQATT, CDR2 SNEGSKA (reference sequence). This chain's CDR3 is CSARGIYEQYF. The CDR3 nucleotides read TGCAGTGCTAGGGGGATCTACGAGCAGTACTTC.

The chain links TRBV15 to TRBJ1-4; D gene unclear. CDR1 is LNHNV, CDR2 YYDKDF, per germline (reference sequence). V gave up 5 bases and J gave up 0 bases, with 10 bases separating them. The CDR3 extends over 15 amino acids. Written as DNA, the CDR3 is TGTGCCACCAGCGGCCTCACCTCAACTAATGAAAAACTGTTTTTT. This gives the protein CATSGLTSTNEKLFF.

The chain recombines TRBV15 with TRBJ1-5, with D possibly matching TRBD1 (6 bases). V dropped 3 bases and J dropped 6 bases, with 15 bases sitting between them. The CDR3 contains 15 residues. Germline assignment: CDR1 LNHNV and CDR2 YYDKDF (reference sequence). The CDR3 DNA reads TGTGCCACCAGCAGCCAAGCAGGGGCAGGTCAGCCCCAGCATTTT. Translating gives CATSSQAGAGQPQHF. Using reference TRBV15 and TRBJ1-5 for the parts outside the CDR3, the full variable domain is DAMVIQNPRYQVTQFGKPVTLSCSQTLNHNVMYWYQQKSSQAPKLLFHYYDKDFNNEADTPDNFQSRRPNTSFCFLDIRSPGLGDTAMYLCATSSQAGAGQPQHFGDGTRLSIL.

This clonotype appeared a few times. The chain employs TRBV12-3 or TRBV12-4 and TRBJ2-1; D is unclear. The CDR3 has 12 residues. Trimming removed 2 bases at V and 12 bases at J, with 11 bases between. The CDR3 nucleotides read TGTGCCAGCAGTTTAAGTGGGCCGGCGCAGTTCTTC. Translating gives CASSLSGPAQFF.

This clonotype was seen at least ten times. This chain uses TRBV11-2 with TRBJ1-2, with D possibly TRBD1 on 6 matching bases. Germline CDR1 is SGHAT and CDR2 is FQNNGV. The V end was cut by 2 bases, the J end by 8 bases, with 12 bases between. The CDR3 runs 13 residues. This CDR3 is CASSLLSGAGYTF. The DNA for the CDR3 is TGTGCCAGCAGCTTATTATCGGGGGCGGGCTACACCTTC.

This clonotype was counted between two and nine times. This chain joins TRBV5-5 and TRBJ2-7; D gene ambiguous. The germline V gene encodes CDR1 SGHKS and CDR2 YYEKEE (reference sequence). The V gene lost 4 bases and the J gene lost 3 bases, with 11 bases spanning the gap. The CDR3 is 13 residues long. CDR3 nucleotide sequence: TGTGCCAGCAGCCGGCCCCCAGGCTACGAGCAGTACTTC. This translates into CASSRPPGYEQYF.

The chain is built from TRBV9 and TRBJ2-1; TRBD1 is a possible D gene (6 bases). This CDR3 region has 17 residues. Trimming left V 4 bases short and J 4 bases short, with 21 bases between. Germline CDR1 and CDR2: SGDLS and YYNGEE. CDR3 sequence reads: CASSPVNIVGGYNEQFF. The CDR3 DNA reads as TGTGCCAGCAGCCCTGTGAATATAGTAGGGGGTTACAATGAGCAGTTCTTC.

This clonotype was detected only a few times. CDR3 DNA: TGTGCCAGCAGTTTATGGGGGAGGGGGGCGAACACCGGGGAGCTGTTTTTT. Translating it yields CASSLWGRGANTGELFF. The rearrangement joins TRBV28 to TRBJ2-2; a weak D match, TRBD2 (7 bases). The CDR3 length is 17 residues. CDR1 and CDR2 (germline): MDHEN, SYDVKM. V gave up 0 bases and J gave up 0 bases, with 11 bases separating them. The whole variable domain, remainder taken from reference TRBV28 and TRBJ2-2, is DVKVTQSSRYLVKRTGEKVFLECVQDMDHENMFWYRQDPGLGLRLIYFSYDVKMKEKGDIPEGYSVSREKKERFSLILESASTNQTSMYLCASSLWGRGANTGELFFGEGSRLTVL.

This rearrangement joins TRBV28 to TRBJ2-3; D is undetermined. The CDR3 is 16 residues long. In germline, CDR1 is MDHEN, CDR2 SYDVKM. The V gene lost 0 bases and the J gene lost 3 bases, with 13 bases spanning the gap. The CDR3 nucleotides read TGTGCCAGCAGTTTATGGGGGTCCCCAGGAACAGATACGCAGTATTTT. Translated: CASSLWGSPGTDTQYF.

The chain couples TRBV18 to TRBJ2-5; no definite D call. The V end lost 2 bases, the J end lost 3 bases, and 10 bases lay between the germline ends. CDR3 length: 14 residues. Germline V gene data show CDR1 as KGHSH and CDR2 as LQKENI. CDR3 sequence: CASSPDFSEETQYF. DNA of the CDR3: TGTGCCAGCTCACCAGACTTCAGCGAAGAGACCCAGTACTTC.

In DNA form, the CDR3 reads TGTGCCAGCAGTGAGACAGGGAGTTATGGCTACACCTTC. Translating gives CASSETGSYGYTF. The chain carries TRBV2 and TRBJ1-2; 7 positions agree with TRBD1. This CDR3 is 13 amino acids long. Per the germline V gene, CDR1 is SNHLY and CDR2 is FYNNEI. Trimming at V came to 3 bases and at J to 5 bases, leaving 3 bases not matched to a gene.

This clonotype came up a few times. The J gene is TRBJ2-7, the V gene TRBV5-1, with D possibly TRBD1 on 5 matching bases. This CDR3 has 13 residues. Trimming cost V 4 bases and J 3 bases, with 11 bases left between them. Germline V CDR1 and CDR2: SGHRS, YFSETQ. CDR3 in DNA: TGCGCCAGCAGCATGTGGGGCGACTACGAGCAGTACTTC. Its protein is CASSMWGDYEQYF.